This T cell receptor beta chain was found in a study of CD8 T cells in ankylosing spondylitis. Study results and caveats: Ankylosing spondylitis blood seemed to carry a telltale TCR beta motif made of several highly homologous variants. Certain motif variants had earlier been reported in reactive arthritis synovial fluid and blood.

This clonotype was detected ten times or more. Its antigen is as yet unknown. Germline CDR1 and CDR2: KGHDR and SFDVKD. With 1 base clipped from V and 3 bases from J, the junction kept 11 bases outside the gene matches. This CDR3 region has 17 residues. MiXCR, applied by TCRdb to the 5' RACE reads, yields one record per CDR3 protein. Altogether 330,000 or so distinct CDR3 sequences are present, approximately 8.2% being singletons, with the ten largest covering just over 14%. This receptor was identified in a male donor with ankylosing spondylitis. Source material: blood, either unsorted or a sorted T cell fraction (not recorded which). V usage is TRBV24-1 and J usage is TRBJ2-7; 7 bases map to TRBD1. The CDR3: CATSDFGDSQRGYEQYF. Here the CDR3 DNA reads TGTGCCACCAGTGATTTTGGGGACAGTCAACGAGGCTACGAGCAGTACTTC.